One sample yielded the 22 T cell receptor beta chains listed below, sequenced in a study of cytomegalovirus exposure and HLA in healthy donors. In the PCR, 60 Vbeta and 13 Jbeta primers were used. Profiling relied on immunoSEQ multiplex PCR, and the TCRdb table lists in-frame clones only, not all of them. The sample includes about 120,000 clones, around 85% of them seen just once. The sequencing input was PBMCs. These receptors all come from a middle-aged man in good health and CMV-seronegative.

V usage is TRBV18 and J usage is TRBJ1-1; D gene ambiguous. From germline, CDR1 is KGHSH and CDR2 LQKENI. V lost 3 bases, J lost 1 base, and 9 bases lay in between. The length of the CDR3 is 14 residues. The chain's CDR3 is CASSPLGENTEAFF. The DNA for the CDR3 is TGTGCCAGCTCACCTCTCGGGGAGAACACTGAAGCTTTCTTT. The complete variable domain, with remaining parts taken from reference TRBV18 and TRBJ1-1, reads NAGVMQNPRHLVRRRGQEARLRCSPMKGHSHVYWYRQLPEEGLKFMVYLQKENIIDESGMPKERFSAEFPKEGPSILRIQQVVRGDSAAYFCASSPLGENTEAFFGQGTRLTVV.

In nucleotides, the CDR3 is TGTGCCAGCAGCCCCGGGGGGGCTAGCGGGGAGCTGTTTTTT. Amino acids: CASSPGGASGELFF. This chain uses TRBV6-5 with TRBJ2-2; 8 bases map to TRBD2. The V gene's germline CDR1 is MNHEY and CDR2 SVGAGI. The CDR3 covers 14 residues. The V gene end was trimmed by 6 bases and the J gene end by 7 bases; junction bases not matched to a gene: 7.

This sequence joins TRBV6-5 and TRBJ2-5; possibly TRBD1 for D (6 bases). This CDR3 comprises 13 residues. V was pared by 5 bases and J by 1 base, with 8 bases between. Germline lookup yields CDR1 MNHEY and CDR2 SVGAGI. The CDR3 region is CASSRDIQETQYF. CDR3 sequence (DNA): TGTGCCAGCAGTCGGGACATCCAAGAGACCCAGTACTTC.

Concerning this clone itself: The sample holds other DNA sequences that translate to the same CDR3. This chain uses TRBV5-1 with TRBJ1-5; weak D call: TRBD1 (6 bases). V dropped 0 bases and J dropped 0 bases, with 7 bases sitting between them. The germline V gene has CDR1 SGHRS and CDR2 YFSETQ. This CDR3 spans 15 amino acids. DNA for the CDR3: TGCGCCAGCAGCTTGGAGGGGGTTAGCAATCAGCCCCAGCATTTT. It specifies CASSLEGVSNQPQHF.

This clone was detected a few times. The chain employs TRBV5-1 and TRBJ2-3; no clear D. Germline-derived CDR1 and CDR2 are SGHRS and YFSETQ. The CDR3 is made up of 14 amino acids. The V gene lost 2 bases and the J gene lost 0 bases, with 7 bases spanning the gap. The CDR3: CASSFESSTDTQYF. CDR3 coding DNA: TGCGCCAGCAGCTTCGAGAGTAGCACAGATACGCAGTATTTT.

The chain couples TRBV20-1 to TRBJ1-1, with D perhaps TRBD1 (6 bases). With 6 bases removed from V and 5 bases from J, the gap between germline ends came to 10 bases. Germline loops: CDR1 DFQATT, CDR2 SNEGSKA (reference sequence). This CDR3 is built from 11 residues. CDR3 region: CSALRGTEAFF. The CDR3 nucleotides are TGCAGTGCGCTCAGGGGTACTGAAGCTTTCTTT.

The chain carries TRBV5-1 and TRBJ1-1, with D possibly being TRBD1 (6 bases). The CDR3 runs to 15 residues. The germline V gene has CDR1 SGHRS and CDR2 YFSETQ. Trimming took off 4 bases at V and 4 bases at J, with 17 bases between the two ends. CDR3 bases: TGCGCCAGCAGCACAGCAGGGGTAAGAGGCACTGAAGCTTTCTTT. Amino acid sequence: CASSTAGVRGTEAFF.

The chain recombines TRBV6-5 with TRBJ1-6; D is undetermined. V shed 7 bases and J shed 1 base, with 8 bases lying between them. Germline V gene lookup returns CDR1 MNHEY and CDR2 SVGAGI. The CDR3 sequence is 14 residues long. The CDR3 sequence is CASKEGSYNSPLHF. The CDR3 region has the DNA TGTGCCAGCAAGGAGGGATCCTATAATTCACCCCTCCACTTT.

V usage is TRBV7-9 and J usage is TRBJ1-4, with D perhaps TRBD1 (5 bases). The CDR3 is 14 residues long. CDR1 and CDR2 from the germline V gene are SEHNR and FQNEAQ (reference sequence). V lost 5 bases, J lost 6 bases, and 13 bases lay in between. The CDR3 DNA reads as TGTGCCAGCAGCCCTCGGGCAGGGTATGAAAAACTGTTTTTT. Its protein is CASSPRAGYEKLFF.

The chain couples TRBV10-3 to TRBJ1-6; 7 positions agree with TRBD1. CDR1 and CDR2 from the germline V gene are ENHRY and SYGVKD. Trimming took 6 bases from V and 7 from J; bases not matched to a gene: 6. The CDR3 loop spans 14 amino acids. The CDR3 protein is CAIRAGTANSPLHF. CDR3 nucleotide sequence: TGTGCCATCAGAGCCGGGACAGCGAATTCACCCCTCCACTTT.

The chain combines TRBV7-5 with TRBJ2-7; TRBD2, the D gene given by the table, was not confirmed from the DNA. TRBV7-5 is a known pseudogene. This CDR3 has 14 residues. The CDR3 region is CVRSPGAFPYEQYF. The CDR3 DNA is TGTGTCAGAAGCCCTGGAGCCTTCCCCTACGAGCAGTACTTC.

This chain uses TRBV7-2 with TRBJ1-2, with D possibly TRBD1 on 5 matching bases. The germline CDR1 and CDR2 sequences are SGHTA and FQGNSA. CDR3 length: 13 residues. Trimming left V 2 bases short and J 4 bases short, with 8 bases between. CDR3 sequence: CASSLLGGYGYTF. In DNA form, the CDR3 reads TGTGCCAGCAGCTTACTCGGGGGCTATGGCTACACCTTC.

This clone has a single count. The J gene is TRBJ1-5, the V gene TRBV28; no firm D call. This CDR3 region has 14 residues. CDR1 is MDHEN and CDR2 is SYDVKM in the germline V gene. CDR3 sequence reads: CAAKPGQAYQPQHF. The CDR3 DNA reads as TGTGCAGCCAAGCCTGGGCAGGCCTATCAGCCCCAGCATTTT. Drawing the rest from reference TRBV28 and TRBJ1-5, the complete variable domain is DVKVTQSSRYLVKRTGEKVFLECVQDMDHENMFWYRQDPGLGLRLIYFSYDVKMKEKGDIPEGYSVSREKKERFSLILESASTNQTSMYLCAAKPGQAYQPQHFGDGTRLSIL.

This chain connects TRBV4-2 to TRBJ2-6; D is perhaps TRBD1 (5 bases). V was pared by 4 bases and J by 4 bases, with 8 bases between. Looked up from germline, CDR1 is LGHNA and CDR2 is YNFKEQ. The CDR3 has 14 amino acids. The CDR3 nucleotides are TGTGCCAGCAGCCGGGGCTCAGGGGCCAACGTCCTGACTTTC. It translates to CASSRGSGANVLTF.

This clone was seen a handful of times. The V call is TRBV4-2, the J call TRBJ1-5; no firm D call. Per germline, CDR1 LGHNA and CDR2 YNFKEQ. V was trimmed by 0 bases and J by 4 bases, leaving 10 bases between them. The CDR3 has 15 residues. CDR3: CASSQDGSVNQPQHF. The CDR3, as DNA: TGTGCCAGCAGCCAAGATGGGAGTGTAAATCAGCCCCAGCATTTT.

This chain uses TRBV5-1 with TRBJ2-1; maybe TRBD2 (5 bases). The CDR3 spans 13 residues. Germline-derived CDR1 and CDR2 are SGHRS and YFSETQ. The V and J ends lost 3 bases and 4 bases respectively, with 8 bases between them. This CDR3 reads CASSSSGYNEQFF. The CDR3, as DNA: TGCGCCAGCAGCTCCTCGGGGTACAATGAGCAGTTCTTC.

V gene TRBV2 combines with J gene TRBJ2-7; D might be TRBD1 (6 bases). Germline values: CDR1 SNHLY, CDR2 FYNNEI. Trimming stripped 5 bases from V and 2 bases from J, with 10 bases between. CDR3 length equals 13 residues. CDR3 DNA: TGTGCCAGCAGTTCGGACAGAACCTACGAGCAGTACTTC. Amino acids: CASSSDRTYEQYF. Filled out from reference TRBV2 and TRBJ2-7, the complete variable domain reads EPEVTQTPSHQVTQMGQEVILRCVPISNHLYFYWYRQILGQKVEFLVSFYNNEISEKSEIFDDQFSVERPDGSNFTLKIRSTKLEDSAMYFCASSSDRTYEQYFGPGTRLTVT.

The gene calls are TRBV7-2 and TRBJ1-3, with D tentatively TRBD1 (5 bases). Per germline, CDR1 SGHTA and CDR2 FQGNSA. The CDR3 has 16 amino acids. V was shortened by 5 bases and J by 0 bases, with 14 bases between the two germline ends. DNA for the CDR3: TGTGCCAGCAGCCCAGGGCCAGGAGCCTCTGGAAACACCATATATTTT. Residues: CASSPGPGASGNTIYF.

The chain has TRBV5-4 and TRBJ1-2; 12 bases are shared with TRBD1. The CDR3 is 15 residues long. Germline CDR1 reads SGHNT; CDR2 reads YYREEE (reference sequence). The V and J ends lost 3 bases and 6 bases, in that order; junction bases with no gene match: 6. The CDR3 DNA reads TGTGCCAGCAGCTCTGGGACAGGGGGCAGGCATGGCTACACCTTC. Its protein product is CASSSGTGGRHGYTF. The variable domain in full, completed from reference TRBV5-4 and TRBJ1-2, reads ETGVTQSPTHLIKTRGQQVTLRCSSQSGHNTVSWYQQALGQGPQFIFQYYREEENGRGNFPPRFSGLQFPNYSSELNVNALELDDSALYLCASSSGTGGRHGYTFGSGTRLTVV.

Of note for this clone: The identical CDR3 is also encoded by other nucleotide sequences in the sample. V is TRBV7-9 and J is TRBJ2-7; no firm D call. CDR3 length: 11 amino acids. Trimming took 2 bases from V and 5 from J, leaving 4 bases between them. Germline V gene lookup returns CDR1 SEHNR and CDR2 FQNEAQ (reference sequence). The CDR3 here is CASSLLDEQYF. CDR3 nucleotides: TGTGCCAGCAGCTTACTCGACGAGCAGTACTTC.

The chain links TRBV19 to TRBJ1-2; the D is unclear. V lost 10 bases, J lost 6 bases, and 9 bases lay in between. The germline V gene encodes CDR1 LNHDA and CDR2 SQIVND (reference sequence). The CDR3 loop spans 10 amino acids. The CDR3 region has the DNA TGTGCCACCGGAGGTAATGGCTACACCTTC. Translation gives CATGGNGYTF.

This chain connects TRBV5-1 to TRBJ2-1, with 10 bases matching TRBD2. The V segment lost 2 bases and the J segment 2 bases; nucleotides outside the gene matches: 4. The CDR3 is 16 amino acids. Per germline, CDR1 SGHRS and CDR2 YFSETQ. CDR3 in DNA: TGCGCCAGCAGCTTTATAGCGGGGGGTACCTACAATGAGCAGTTCTTC. Translation: CASSFIAGGTYNEQFF.